These 11 T cell receptor beta chains were sequenced from one sample in a study of Graves' ophthalmopathy and Graves' hyperthyroidism (dated by TCRdb to 2017 to 2018). This sample was sequenced with an Illumina HiSeq 2000. TCR beta CDR3 regions were amplified from RNA transcripts for repertoire sequencing. The first round was an RT-PCR using HTBI primers with the Qiagen OneStep RT-PCR kit, and this first round was followed by a second-round multiplex PCR, then size selection and purification. TCRdb passed the public sequencing reads through fastp at Q25 and MiXCR, retaining productive beta sequences. For every CDR3 protein sequence, its rows merge into one entry that carries the most common genes and DNA. The sample yields more than 300,000 distinct CDR3 sequences; 17% were counted once. Of the sample, 2.4% falls within the top ten clones. The source material was peripheral blood. The receptor source for this set is an adult woman with stable Graves' hyperthyroidism.

This clonotype was counted at least ten times. The chain is built from TRBV6-1 and TRBJ2-3; 7 bases match TRBD2. The CDR3 is made up of 15 amino acids. Looked up from germline, CDR1 is MNHNS and CDR2 is SASEGT. V lost 6 bases to trimming and J lost 5 bases; unmatched junction nucleotides: 11. The CDR3 sequence: CASSPTAGRIDTQYF. The CDR3 nucleotides read TGTGCCAGCAGCCCAACAGCGGGACGAATAGATACGCAGTATTTT.

This clonotype was counted many times. J is TRBJ1-2 and V is TRBV11-1; the match to TRBD1 covers 9 bases. Per the germline V gene, CDR1 is SGHAT and CDR2 is FQDESV (reference sequence). With V trimmed by 5 bases and J by 4 bases, 11 bases remained unmatched. This CDR3 region has 16 residues. CDR3 sequence: CASSQMGTGSVYGYTF. As DNA, the CDR3 is TGTGCCAGCAGCCAGATGGGGACAGGGAGTGTCTATGGCTACACCTTC.

This clonotype was counted at least ten times. The germline gene is not matched at one end of the junction; a read error may be the cause. The rearrangement links TRBV27 to TRBJ1-5; possibly TRBD1 for D (5 bases). CDR1 and CDR2 from the germline V gene are MNHEY and SMNVEV (reference sequence). The CDR3 has 17 residues. The CDR3 DNA reads as TGTGCCAGCAGTCTATCGGGACGGACCGATAGCAATCAGCCCCAGCATTTT. Translating it yields CASSLSGRTDSNQPQHF.

This clonotype was observed many times. This chain links TRBV10-3 with TRBJ2-7; unclear D gene. V lost 6 bases and J 5 bases, leaving 11 bases between the germline ends. CDR3 size: 12 residues. Per the germline V gene, CDR1 is ENHRY and CDR2 is SYGVKD. CDR3 sequence (DNA): TGTGCCATCAGAGCTACTACGGACGAGCAGTACTTC. As protein: CAIRATTDEQYF.

This clonotype was observed a few times. The chain couples TRBV3-1 to TRBJ2-7, with D possibly being TRBD2 (6 bases). The CDR3 totals 14 residues. Germline lookup yields CDR1 LGHDT and CDR2 YNNKEL (reference sequence). V was trimmed by 3 bases and J by 4 bases, leaving 13 bases between them. For the CDR3, the DNA is TGTGCCAGCAGCCAGCGGGGAGTTTCTTACGAGCAGTACTTC. Its translation is CASSQRGVSYEQYF.

There are many counts of this clonotype. The chain is built from TRBV19 and TRBJ2-2; 13 nucleotides match TRBD2. The germline gives CDR1 LNHDA, CDR2 SQIVND (reference sequence). V was pared by 5 bases and J by 6 bases, with 9 bases of the junction left unmatched. The CDR3 covers 17 residues. CDR3 in DNA: TGTGCCAGTAGTCCTCGAGGACTAGCGGGAGCCGCCGGGGAGCTGTTTTTT. Its protein is CASSPRGLAGAAGELFF.

This clonotype has at least ten counts. The J gene is TRBJ2-7, the V gene TRBV9; the match to TRBD2 covers 9 bases. With V trimmed by 4 bases and J by 5 bases, 10 bases remained unmatched. Germline V gene lookup returns CDR1 SGDLS and CDR2 YYNGEE. This CDR3 is built from 15 residues. CDR3 bases: TGTGCCAGCAGCCCCGGGGCTAGCGGGATGAACGAGCAGTACTTC. It encodes CASSPGASGMNEQYF.

In this sample, this clonotype turned up many times. V is TRBV28 and J is TRBJ2-7; 8 bases match TRBD2. Germline CDR1 and CDR2: MDHEN and SYDVKM. J was trimmed by 3 bases and V by 5 bases; bases with no gene match: 3. This CDR3 region has 13 residues. CDR3 loop: CASSRGGNYEQYF. The CDR3 DNA reads as TGTGCCAGCAGTCGGGGGGGTAACTACGAGCAGTACTTC.

At least ten counts were recorded for this clonotype. A much larger clone lies a single base off, so this may be a read error. The chain uses TRBV15 and TRBJ1-5, with 10 bases fitting TRBD1. Germline V lookup: CDR1 LNHNV, CDR2 YYDKDF (reference sequence). The CDR3 extends over 15 amino acids. This CDR3 is CASSPDRGSNQPQHF. The DNA of the CDR3 is TGTGCCTCCAGCCCGGACAGGGGGAGCAATCAGCCCCAGCATTTT.

This clonotype has just a few counts. The chain couples TRBV28 to TRBJ1-5; TRBD1 is a possible D gene (5 bases). V was shortened by 1 base and J by 4 bases, with 11 bases between the two germline ends. Per the germline V gene, CDR1 is MDHEN and CDR2 is SYDVKM. CDR3 length equals 15 residues. The DNA of the CDR3 is TGTGCCAGCAGTTTATTTAGGACAAAAAATCAGCCCCAGCATTTT. As protein: CASSLFRTKNQPQHF.

This clonotype was observed at least ten times. The genes are TRBV20-1 and TRBJ2-7; D is possibly TRBD1 or TRBD2 (5 bases each). From germline, CDR1 is DFQATT and CDR2 SNEGSKA (reference sequence). The V end was cut by 6 bases, the J end by 1 base, with 13 bases between. The CDR3 covers 13 residues. Here the CDR3 reads CSAGEPASYEQYF. DNA of the CDR3: TGCAGTGCGGGGGAGCCCGCATCCTACGAGCAGTACTTC.